One and the same sample provided the 32 T cell receptor beta chains below, sequenced in a study of OX40 agonist ivuxolimab in advanced cancers. Measured with immunoSEQ multiplex PCR; TCRdb has only the in-frame clones, and not every one. The table shows approximately 100,000 clones, with over 85% occurring only once. The source was CD4+ or CD8+ T cells sorted from blood, collected in a trial of the OX40 agonist ivuxolimab. Receptors were obtained from an adult with an advanced solid tumor such as melanoma, head and neck, liver or kidney cancer.

The chain couples TRBV7-2 to TRBJ2-7; D unclear. The CDR3 consists of 12 residues. Germline loops: CDR1 SGHTA, CDR2 FQGNSA. With 1 base removed from V and 3 bases from J, the gap between germline ends came to 4 bases. DNA for the CDR3: TGTGCCAGCAGCTTAGTACACTACGAGCAGTACTTC. Protein product: CASSLVHYEQYF.

There are a few counts of this clone. The chain carries TRBV7-9 and TRBJ2-7, with 10 bases aligning to TRBD1. Germline-derived CDR1 and CDR2 are SEHNR and FQNEAQ (reference sequence). Germline trimming cut 3 bases from V and 5 bases from J; bases unmatched to any gene: 7. This CDR3 is built from 15 residues. CDR3 in amino acids: CASSLTGGDRHEQYF. The CDR3 DNA follows: TGTGCCAGCAGCTTGACAGGGGGCGACCGCCACGAGCAGTACTTC.

As DNA, the CDR3 is TGTGCCAGTAGCCCGGGACAGGGCGGTTCACCCCTCCACTTT. This translates into CASSPGQGGSPLHF. This rearrangement joins TRBV19 to TRBJ1-6, with 9 bases that match TRBD1. Germline V lookup: CDR1 LNHDA, CDR2 SQIVND (reference sequence). V gave up 6 bases and J gave up 9 bases; unmatched junction bases: 6. The CDR3 loop spans 14 amino acids.

The rearrangement joins TRBV28 to TRBJ2-3; D ambiguous. The V gene's germline CDR1 is MDHEN and CDR2 SYDVKM. V was clipped by 3 bases and J by 3 bases, with 10 bases between them. The CDR3 sequence is 14 residues long. The CDR3 reads CASSLKDGTDTQYF. The CDR3 DNA reads as TGTGCCAGCAGTTTGAAGGACGGGACAGATACGCAGTATTTT.

The V call is TRBV2, the J call TRBJ1-5; 8 bases map to TRBD1. V trimming: 7 bases; J trimming: 2 bases; junction bases outside the gene matches: 4. CDR3 size: 14 residues. Germline V CDR1 and CDR2: SNHLY, FYNNEI. As DNA, the CDR3 is TGTGCCAGCACGCTGGGACAGGGCAATCAGCCCCAGCATTTT. Its translation is CASTLGQGNQPQHF.

The V gene is TRBV5-1, the J gene TRBJ1-5; 7 bases line up with TRBD1. Trimming cost V 0 bases and J 6 bases; bases outside gene matches: 6. Germline V gene sequence: CDR1 SGHRS, CDR2 YFSETQ. The CDR3 runs to 15 residues. The CDR3 loop is CASSLETGLGQPQHF. The CDR3 coding sequence is TGCGCCAGCAGCTTGGAGACAGGGTTAGGTCAGCCCCAGCATTTT.

The rearrangement links TRBV7-8 to TRBJ1-3; D unresolved. Between the trimmed V and J ends, which lost 5 bases and 0 bases, there was a span of 8 bases. CDR3 length: 14 amino acids. Germline V gives CDR1 SGHVS, CDR2 FQNEAQ. As DNA, the CDR3 is TGTGCCAGCAGCCCGCAGAGCTCTGGAAACACCATATATTTT. Amino acid sequence: CASSPQSSGNTIYF.

The chain is built from TRBV10-1 and TRBJ2-2; the D is unclear. Germline values: CDR1 WNHNN, CDR2 SYGVQD (reference sequence). The CDR3 is made up of 13 amino acids. The V end was cut by 0 bases, the J end by 6 bases, with 5 bases between. The CDR3 DNA reads as TGCGCCAGCAGTGAGTCCGGGTCCGGGGAGCTGTTTTTT. Its protein is CASSESGSGELFF.

The chain joins TRBV28 to TRBJ2-7; 7 bases are a match to TRBD1. Losses at the gene ends were 10 bases for V and 5 bases for J; bases not matched to a gene: 11. The CDR3 loop spans 13 amino acids. Germline V lookup: CDR1 MDHEN, CDR2 SYDVKM. This chain's CDR3 is CATSGQITHEQYF. The CDR3 DNA follows: TGTGCCACCTCGGGACAGATAACCCACGAGCAGTACTTC.

The V gene is TRBV4-2, the J gene TRBJ2-7; 9 bases fit TRBD1. Trimming cost V 3 bases and J 2 bases; bases outside gene matches: 5. The germline V gene has CDR1 LGHNA and CDR2 YNFKEQ. There are 15 residues in the CDR3. The CDR3 nucleotides are TGTGCCAGCAGCCAGGGACAGGGCAACCCCTACGAGCAGTACTTC. It translates to CASSQGQGNPYEQYF.

CDR3 in amino acids: CASSEASGYTF. The CDR3 DNA is TGTGCCAGCAGTGAGGCATCCGGCTACACCTTC. The rearrangement uses TRBV6-1 and TRBJ1-2; the D is unclear. V lost 3 bases and J lost 8, with 7 bases in between. Germline CDR1 reads MNHNS; CDR2 reads SASEGT. The CDR3 covers 11 residues.

The chain combines TRBV7-2 with TRBJ2-3; D gene uncertain. Trimming left V 5 bases short and J 1 base short, with 7 bases between. The CDR3 loop spans 13 amino acids. Germline CDR1 is SGHTA and CDR2 is FQGNSA. This CDR3 is CASSMTRTDTQYF. The CDR3, as DNA: TGTGCCAGCAGCATGACCCGCACAGATACGCAGTATTTT.

V is TRBV2 and J is TRBJ1-5, with D uncertain. Germline V CDR1 and CDR2: SNHLY, FYNNEI. Trimming cost V 5 bases and J 0 bases, with 8 bases left between them. This CDR3 has 14 amino acids. CDR3 sequence: CASSRSLSNQPQHF. DNA of the CDR3: TGTGCCAGCAGTCGCTCCCTTAGCAATCAGCCCCAGCATTTT.

V and J are TRBV28 and TRBJ2-3, with D possibly being TRBD2 (6 bases). This CDR3 has 12 amino acids. The germline gives CDR1 MDHEN, CDR2 SYDVKM. V was clipped by 5 bases and J by 8 bases, with 11 bases between them. CDR3 residues: CASSPSGGTQYF. In DNA form, the CDR3 reads TGTGCCAGCAGTCCTTCCGGGGGTACGCAGTATTTT.

This clone showed up just a few times. This chain links TRBV30 with TRBJ2-2; D is uncertain. Trimming removed 0 bases from V and 6 bases from J, with 2 bases in between. Germline-derived CDR1 and CDR2 are GTSNPN and SVGIG (reference sequence). The CDR3 length is 11 residues. CDR3 amino acids: CAWSVAGELFF. As DNA, the CDR3 is TGTGCCTGGAGTGTAGCCGGGGAGCTGTTTTTT.

The chain recombines TRBV9 with TRBJ1-3; TRBD1 might be the D (5 bases). The CDR3 covers 15 residues. The V and J ends lost 4 bases and 0 bases respectively, with 11 bases between them. CDR1 is SGDLS, CDR2 YYNGEE, per germline. In DNA, the CDR3 is TGTGCCAGCAGCAAAGACAGCTACTCTGGAAACACCATATATTTT. Protein product: CASSKDSYSGNTIYF.

The chain links TRBV2 to TRBJ2-2; D may match TRBD1 or TRBD2 (6 bases each). The CDR3 runs 15 residues. Germline CDR1 reads SNHLY; CDR2 reads FYNNEI. The V and J ends lost 4 bases and 5 bases respectively, with 14 bases between them. The CDR3 protein is CASSGGALGTGELFF. The DNA for the CDR3 is TGTGCCAGCAGTGGGGGGGCCCTCGGGACCGGGGAGCTGTTTTTT.

The chain joins TRBV19 to TRBJ2-7; a weak D match, TRBD2 (6 bases). Trimming pared 6 bases from V and 6 bases from J, leaving 9 bases between. Per the germline V gene, CDR1 is LNHDA and CDR2 is SQIVND (reference sequence). The CDR3 covers 11 residues. In nucleotides, the CDR3 is TGTGCCAGTAGAGGGAGGAGCGAGCAGTACTTC. Its protein is CASRGRSEQYF.

The V gene is TRBV18, the J gene TRBJ2-2; D is undetermined. Germline V gene lookup returns CDR1 KGHSH and CDR2 LQKENI. This CDR3 has 15 residues. Deletions cut 2 bases from V and 0 bases from J, with 7 bases between. CDR3 in amino acids: CASSPTTANTGELFF. For the CDR3, the DNA is TGTGCCAGCTCACCAACAACCGCGAACACCGGGGAGCTGTTTTTT.

The gene calls are TRBV7-2 and TRBJ1-5; no firm D call. CDR1 and CDR2 from the germline V gene are SGHTA and FQGNSA. With 5 bases removed from V and 5 bases from J, the gap between germline ends came to 10 bases. The CDR3 extends over 13 amino acids. CDR3 nucleotides: TGTGCCAGCAGCCAAGTCATCGATCAGCCCCAGCATTTT. Amino acids: CASSQVIDQPQHF.

This clone was recorded once. The gene calls are TRBV19 and TRBJ1-2; possibly TRBD1 for D (5 bases). CDR3 length equals 14 residues. V was clipped by 7 bases and J by 5 bases, with 17 bases between them. Germline V gene lookup returns CDR1 LNHDA and CDR2 SQIVND (reference sequence). The CDR3 region has the DNA TGTGCCAGTACACTGGGGCCCGCCACATATGGCTACACCTTC. It yields the protein CASTLGPATYGYTF.

The J gene is TRBJ1-3, the V gene TRBV29-1; D unresolved. The V end lost 5 bases, the J end lost 3 bases, and 8 bases lay between the germline ends. Germline CDR1 SQVTM, CDR2 ANQGSEA. The CDR3 extends over 12 amino acids. The CDR3 spells CSVREGGNTIYF. The CDR3 DNA follows: TGCAGCGTTCGGGAGGGTGGAAACACCATATATTTT.

The V call is TRBV18, the J call TRBJ1-2, with TRBD1 identical over 10 bases. Per the germline V gene, CDR1 is KGHSH and CDR2 is LQKENI. Germline trimming cut 3 bases from V and 2 bases from J; bases unmatched to any gene: 6. The length of the CDR3 is 16 residues. CDR3 nucleotide sequence: TGTGCCAGCTCACCCAACGGGGACAGGGGAAACTATGGCTACACCTTC. Translation: CASSPNGDRGNYGYTF. Complete variable domain (other parts from reference TRBV18 and TRBJ1-2): NAGVMQNPRHLVRRRGQEARLRCSPMKGHSHVYWYRQLPEEGLKFMVYLQKENIIDESGMPKERFSAEFPKEGPSILRIQQVVRGDSAAYFCASSPNGDRGNYGYTFGSGTRLTVV.

A single count supports this clone. The J gene is TRBJ2-3, the V gene TRBV4-2, with D perhaps assigned TRBD1 or TRBD2 (5 bases each). CDR1 and CDR2 (germline): LGHNA, YNFKEQ. CDR3 length equals 16 residues. Trimming took 5 bases from V and 0 from J, leaving 15 bases between them. Here the CDR3 reads CASSSGTQTSTDTQYF. The DNA for the CDR3 is TGTGCCAGCAGCTCAGGGACCCAAACTAGCACAGATACGCAGTATTTT.

The chain carries TRBV6-6 and TRBJ2-1; 8 bases map to TRBD2. V was pared by 7 bases and J by 7 bases, with 12 bases of the junction left unmatched. This CDR3 is 15 amino acids long. Germline V gene lookup returns CDR1 MNHNY and CDR2 SVGAGI (reference sequence). The CDR3 is CASTLGSGGDNEQFF. The CDR3 nucleotides read TGTGCCAGCACCCTGGGGAGCGGGGGCGATAATGAGCAGTTCTTC.

This chain joins TRBV6-1 and TRBJ2-7, with TRBD2 as a possible D gene (7 bases). The germline V gene encodes CDR1 MNHNS and CDR2 SASEGT. This CDR3 is 15 amino acids long. V dropped 7 bases and J dropped 2 bases, with 18 bases sitting between them. This CDR3 reads CASTRGRGDPYEQYF. The CDR3, as DNA: TGTGCCAGCACCCGGGGGAGGGGGGATCCCTACGAGCAGTACTTC.

The rearrangement uses TRBV30 and TRBJ2-5, with D perhaps matching TRBD1 (5 bases). The CDR3 totals 12 residues. Trimming removed 4 bases from V and 7 bases from J, with 13 bases in between. Germline CDR1 is GTSNPN and CDR2 is SVGIG (reference sequence). CDR3 nucleotide sequence: TGTGCCTGGACTAACCAGGGTGGGACCCAGTACTTC. Translating it yields CAWTNQGGTQYF.

J is TRBJ2-1 and V is TRBV5-6, with D possibly matching TRBD2 (6 bases). Trimming removed 4 bases from V and 7 bases from J, with 18 bases in between. The germline gives CDR1 SGHDT, CDR2 YYEEEE. This CDR3 spans 15 amino acids. CDR3 nucleotide sequence: TGTGCCAGCAGCGCGGGACTCCAAAGCGGTAATGAGCAGTTCTTC. This encodes CASSAGLQSGNEQFF.

The chain links TRBV29-1 to TRBJ1-1, with a tentative D call TRBD1 (5 bases). V lost 6 bases and J 4 bases, leaving 12 bases between the germline ends. This CDR3 region has 12 residues. CDR1 SQVTM and CDR2 ANQGSEA come from the germline V gene. The DNA of the CDR3 is TGCAGCGTCAAAAGGGACGGCACTGAAGCTTTCTTT. Protein product: CSVKRDGTEAFF. Using reference TRBV29-1 and TRBJ1-1 for the parts outside the CDR3, the full variable domain is SAVISQKPSRDICQRGTSLTIQCQVDSQVTMMFWYRQQPGQSLTLIATANQGSEATYESGFVIDKFPISRPNLTFSTLTVSNMSPEDSSIYLCSVKRDGTEAFFGQGTRLTVV.

The J gene is TRBJ2-7, the V gene TRBV7-9; TRBD1 matches at 9 bases. This CDR3 is built from 14 residues. V dropped 2 bases and J dropped 2; count of bases not matched to a gene: 1. Germline CDR1 is SEHNR and CDR2 is FQNEAQ (reference sequence). As DNA, the CDR3 is TGTGCCAGCAGCTTAACAGGGGGCGCCTACGAGCAGTACTTC. This codes for CASSLTGGAYEQYF.

Only a few counts were recorded for this clone. The CDR3 spells CASRPAPGGSYNEQFF. CDR3 nucleotides: TGTGCCAGCAGGCCCGCCCCGGGGGGTTCCTACAATGAGCAGTTCTTC. The chain couples TRBV27 to TRBJ2-1; 7 bases agree with TRBD2. This CDR3 is 16 amino acids long. The germline gives CDR1 MNHEY, CDR2 SMNVEV (reference sequence). The junction had 9 bases not matched to a gene; V was cut back by 6 bases and J by 1 base.

Details on this clone: In the same sample, other DNA sequences code for this CDR3. This CDR3 is CASSSLPAGTYEQYF. CDR3 bases: TGTGCCAGCAGCTCACTCCCCGCGGGTACCTACGAGCAGTACTTC. V is TRBV7-6 and J is TRBJ2-7; D possibly corresponds to TRBD2 (5 bases). The CDR3 spans 15 residues. Trimming took 4 bases from V and 2 from J, leaving 15 bases between them. Germline CDR1 reads SGHVS; CDR2 reads FNYEAQ.